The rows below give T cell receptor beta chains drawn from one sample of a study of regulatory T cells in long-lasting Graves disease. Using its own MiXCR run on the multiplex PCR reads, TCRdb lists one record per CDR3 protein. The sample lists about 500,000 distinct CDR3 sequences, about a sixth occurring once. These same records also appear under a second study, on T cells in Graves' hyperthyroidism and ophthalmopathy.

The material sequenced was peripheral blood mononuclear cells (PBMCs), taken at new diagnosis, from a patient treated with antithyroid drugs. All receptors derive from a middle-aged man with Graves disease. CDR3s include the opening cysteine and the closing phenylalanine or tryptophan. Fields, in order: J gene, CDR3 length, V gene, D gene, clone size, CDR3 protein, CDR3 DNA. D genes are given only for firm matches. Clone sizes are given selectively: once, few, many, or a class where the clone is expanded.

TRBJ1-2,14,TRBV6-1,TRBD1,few,CASMLRDRSYGYTF,TGTGCCAGCATGCTAAGGGACAGGAGCTATGGCTACACCTTC
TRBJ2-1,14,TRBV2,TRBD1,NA,CASRTGTGGDEQFF,TGTGCCAGCAGAACCGGGACAGGGGGGGATGAGCAGTTCTTC
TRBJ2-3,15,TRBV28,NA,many,CASSLVGGELDTQYF,TGTGCCAGCAGTTTGGTAGGCGGAGAGTTAGATACGCAGTATTTT
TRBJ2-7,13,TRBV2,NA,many,CASSYGTALEQYF,TGTGCCAGCAGTTATGGGACTGCGCTGGAGCAGTACTTC
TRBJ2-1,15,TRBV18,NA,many,CASSLAVQSYNEQFF,TGTGCCAGCTCACTTGCGGTCCAGAGCTACAATGAGCAGTTCTTC
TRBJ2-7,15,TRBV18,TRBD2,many,CASSPLPAGAREQYF,TGTGCCAGCTCACCACTGCCAGCGGGAGCTCGCGAGCAGTACTTC
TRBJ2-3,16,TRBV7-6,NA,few,CASSLGSHSSTDTQYF,TGTGCCAGCAGCTTAGGTTCCCATTCTAGCACAGATACGCAGTATTTT
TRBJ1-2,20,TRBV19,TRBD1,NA,CASSIDWMQGGSAAQYGYTF,TGTGCCAGTAGTATAGATTGGATGCAGGGGGGTAGCGCGGCTCAATATGGCTACACCTTC
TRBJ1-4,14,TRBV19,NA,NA,CASSSQGFNEKLFF,TGTGCCAGTAGTTCACAGGGATTTAATGAAAAACTGTTTTTT
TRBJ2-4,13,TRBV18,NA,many,CASSPPSQNIQYF,TGTGCCAGCTCACCACCATCCCAAAACATTCAGTACTTC
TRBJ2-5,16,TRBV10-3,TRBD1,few,CAISDTQGPRRETQYF,TGTGCCATCAGTGATACACAGGGGCCGCGGAGAGAGACCCAGTACTTC
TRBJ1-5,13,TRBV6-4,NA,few,CASSYGESQPQHF,TGTGCCAGCAGTTACGGGGAGAGTCAGCCCCAGCATTTT
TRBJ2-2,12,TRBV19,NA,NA,CASSDRTGELFF,TGTGCCAGTAGCGACAGGACCGGGGAGCTGTTTTTT
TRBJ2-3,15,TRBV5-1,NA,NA,CASSDDTGMADTQYF,TGCGCCAGCAGCGACGACACAGGGATGGCAGATACGCAGTATTTT
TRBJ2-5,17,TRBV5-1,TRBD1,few,CASSRRTGTGIQETQYF,TGCGCCAGCAGCAGACGGACAGGGACAGGTATCCAAGAGACCCAGTACTTC
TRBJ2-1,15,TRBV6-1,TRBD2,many,CASSHREGGYNEQFF,TGTGCCAGCAGTCACCGGGAGGGGGGATACAATGAGCAGTTCTTC
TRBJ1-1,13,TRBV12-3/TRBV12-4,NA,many,CASSLANLGEAFF,TGTGCCAGCAGTTTAGCGAATTTGGGTGAAGCTTTCTTT
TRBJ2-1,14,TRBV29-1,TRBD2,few,CSVSGGGPDNEQFF,TGCAGCGTGTCTGGCGGGGGGCCAGACAATGAGCAGTTCTTC
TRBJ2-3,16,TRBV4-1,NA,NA,CASSQDEGAGGRVQYF,TGCGCCAGCAGCCAAGATGAGGGGGCAGGCGGGAGAGTTCAGTATTTT
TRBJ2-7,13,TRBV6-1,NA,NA,CASSPTSANEQYF,TGTGCCAGCAGTCCCACGTCGGCGAACGAGCAGTACTTC
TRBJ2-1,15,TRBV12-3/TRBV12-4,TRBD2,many,CASSAGLAGFSEQFF,TGTGCCAGCAGTGCGGGACTAGCGGGATTCAGTGAGCAGTTCTTC
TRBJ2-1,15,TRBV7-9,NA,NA,CASSSVPSSYNEQFF,TGTGCCAGCAGCTCAGTCCCGAGCTCCTACAATGAGCAGTTCTTC
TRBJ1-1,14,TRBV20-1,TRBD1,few,CSAPWDRQNTEAFF,TGCAGTGCACCATGGGACAGACAGAACACTGAAGCTTTCTTT
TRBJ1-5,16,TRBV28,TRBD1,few,CASSSHLGQGNQPQHF,TGTGCCAGCAGTTCCCACTTGGGACAGGGCAATCAGCCCCAGCATTTT
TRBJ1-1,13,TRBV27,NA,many,CASSPGMNTEAFF,TGTGCCAGCAGTCCGGGAATGAACACTGAAGCTTTCTTT
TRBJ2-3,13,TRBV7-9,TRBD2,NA,CARGGSGTDTQYF,TGTGCCAGGGGGGGGTCAGGCACAGATACGCAGTATTTT
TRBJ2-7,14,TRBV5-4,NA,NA,CASSHQLGVDEQYF,TGTGCCAGCAGCCACCAGTTGGGGGTAGACGAGCAGTACTTC
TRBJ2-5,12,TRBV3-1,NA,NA,CGSSRAGGTQYF,TGTGGCAGCAGCCGAGCCGGCGGGACCCAGTACTTC
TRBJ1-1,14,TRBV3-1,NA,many,CASSQRGVNTEAFF,TGTGCCAGCAGCCAAAGGGGGGTGAACACTGAAGCTTTCTTT
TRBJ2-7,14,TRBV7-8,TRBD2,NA,CASSSGRVAYEQYF,TGTGCCAGCAGTAGCGGGAGGGTGGCCTACGAGCAGTACTTC
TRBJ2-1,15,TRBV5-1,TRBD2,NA,CASSSLAGRFNEQFF,TGCGCCAGCAGCTCACTAGCGGGAAGGTTCAATGAGCAGTTCTTC
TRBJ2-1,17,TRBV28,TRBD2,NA,CASRPTTGLAAYNEQFF,TGTGCCAGCAGACCTACCACGGGACTAGCGGCCTACAATGAGCAGTTCTTC
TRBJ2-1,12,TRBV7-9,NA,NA,CASSRGVNEQFF,TGTGCCAGCAGCCGAGGCGTCAATGAGCAGTTCTTC
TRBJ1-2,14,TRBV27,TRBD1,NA,CASSFKRQGRGYTF,TGTGCCAGCAGTTTTAAACGACAGGGGAGAGGCTACACCTTC
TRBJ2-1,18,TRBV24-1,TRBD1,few,CATSDPRDRGEDYNEQFF,TGTGCCACCAGTGATCCCCGGGACAGGGGGGAAGACTACAATGAGCAGTTCTTC
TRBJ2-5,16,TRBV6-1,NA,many,CASSEAWNSPVAAQYF,TGTGCCAGCAGTGAAGCCTGGAACTCTCCAGTTGCAGCCCAGTACTTC
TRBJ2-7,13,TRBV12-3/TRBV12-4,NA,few,CASSRQRTGEQYF,TGTGCCAGCAGCAGGCAGAGGACGGGCGAGCAGTACTTC
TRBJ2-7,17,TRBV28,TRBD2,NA,CASSFPRGTSVVYEQYF,TGTGCCAGCAGTTTCCCAAGGGGGACTAGCGTTGTCTACGAGCAGTACTTC
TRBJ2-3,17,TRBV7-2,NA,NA,CASSSPGPTSPRDTQYF,TGTGCCAGCAGCTCACCGGGACCTACATCCCCCCGTGATACGCAGTATTTT
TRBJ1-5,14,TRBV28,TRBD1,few,CASSQGAGYQPQHF,TGTGCCAGCAGTCAGGGGGCAGGGTATCAGCCCCAGCATTTT
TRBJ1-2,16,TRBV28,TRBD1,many,CASRAGTGVSVRGYTF,TGTGCCAGCAGGGCCGGGACAGGGGTGTCAGTCAGGGGCTACACCTTC
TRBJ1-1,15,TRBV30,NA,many,CAWPLFPGQNTEAFF,TGTGCCTGGCCCCTTTTCCCGGGACAAAACACTGAAGCTTTCTTT
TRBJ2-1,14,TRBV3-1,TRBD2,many,CASSQVGLENEQFF,TGTGCCAGCAGCCAAGTGGGACTAGAAAATGAGCAGTTCTTC
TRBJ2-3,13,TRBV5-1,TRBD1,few,CASTGTGGDTQYF,TGCGCCAGCACCGGGACAGGGGGGGATACGCAGTATTTT
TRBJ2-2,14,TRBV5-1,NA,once,CASSSAGKNGELFF,TGCGCCAGCAGTTCGGCAGGGAAGAACGGGGAGCTGTTTTTT
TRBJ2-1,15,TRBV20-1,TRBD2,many,CSAPRLAGVNNEQFF,TGCAGTGCTCCGAGACTAGCGGGAGTAAACAATGAGCAGTTCTTC
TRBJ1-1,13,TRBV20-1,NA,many,CSAGRGIGTEAFF,TGCAGTGCTGGGAGGGGAATTGGTACTGAAGCTTTCTTT
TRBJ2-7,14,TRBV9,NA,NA,CASSVGTALGEQYF,TGTGCCAGCAGCGTAGGAACCGCGTTGGGCGAGCAGTACTTC
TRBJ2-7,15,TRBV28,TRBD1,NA,CASRTTRTGSYEQYF,TGTGCCAGCAGAACTACTCGGACAGGTTCCTACGAGCAGTACTTC
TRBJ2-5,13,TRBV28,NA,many,CASSFWGAETQYF,TGTGCCAGCAGTTTTTGGGGGGCAGAGACCCAGTACTTC
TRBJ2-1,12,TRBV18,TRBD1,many,CASSPAGTGLFF,TGTGCCAGCTCACCAGCCGGGACAGGGCTGTTCTTC
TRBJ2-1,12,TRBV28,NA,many,CASSLEYNEQFF,TGTGCCAGCAGCTTGGAGTACAATGAGCAGTTCTTC
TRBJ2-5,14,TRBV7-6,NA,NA,CASSLAAQEETQYF,TGTGCCAGCAGCTTAGCTGCGCAGGAAGAGACCCAGTACTTC
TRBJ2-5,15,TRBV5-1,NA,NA,CASSLAGWLGETQYF,TGCGCCAGCAGCTTGGCCGGGTGGTTAGGGGAGACCCAGTACTTC
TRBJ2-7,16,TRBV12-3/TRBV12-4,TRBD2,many,CASSLVVRGSSYEQYF,TGTGCCAGCAGTTTAGTGGTTCGCGGGAGCTCCTACGAGCAGTACTTC
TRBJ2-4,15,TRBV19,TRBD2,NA,CASRAGGITKNIQYF,TGTGCCAGTAGGGCGGGGGGTATTACCAAAAACATTCAGTACTTC
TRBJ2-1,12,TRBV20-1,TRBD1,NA,CITRQGESEQFF,TGCATCACCAGACAGGGGGAGAGTGAGCAGTTCTTC
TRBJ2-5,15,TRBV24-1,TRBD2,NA,CATSDRLAGRETQYF,TGTGCCACCAGTGACCGACTAGCGGGACGAGAGACCCAGTACTTC